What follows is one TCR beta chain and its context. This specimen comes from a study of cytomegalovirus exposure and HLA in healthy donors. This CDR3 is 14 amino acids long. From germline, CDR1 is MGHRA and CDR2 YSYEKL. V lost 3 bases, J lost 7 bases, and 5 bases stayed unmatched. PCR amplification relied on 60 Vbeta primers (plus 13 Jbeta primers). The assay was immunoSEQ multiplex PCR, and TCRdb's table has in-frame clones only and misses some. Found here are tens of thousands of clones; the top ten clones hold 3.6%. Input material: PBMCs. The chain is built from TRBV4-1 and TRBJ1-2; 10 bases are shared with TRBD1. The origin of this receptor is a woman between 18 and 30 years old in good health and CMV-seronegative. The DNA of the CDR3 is TGCGCCAGCAGCCATCCGGACAGGGGGATTGGCTACACCTTC. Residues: CASSHPDRGIGYTF.